These 11 T cell receptor beta chains originate from one sample sequenced in a study of coeliac disease. Produced via immunoSEQ multiplex PCR; TCRdb's table is partial and in-frame only. The data show about 3,300 clones, about 48% seen once. Source material: intraepithelial lymphocytes from the gut. Receptors originate from a woman between 65 and 79 years old with celiac disease.

In this sample, this clone turned up a few times. The chain has TRBV7-8 and TRBJ2-1; D is uncertain. The CDR3 has 10 amino acids. Germline-derived CDR1 and CDR2 are SGHVS and FQNEAQ. V lost 2 bases and J lost 9, with 2 bases in between. The CDR3 is CASSLREQFF. CDR3 bases: TGTGCCAGCAGCTTACGTGAGCAGTTCTTC.

This clone has a handful of counts. This sequence joins TRBV7-9 and TRBJ2-7; a weak D match, TRBD1 (6 bases). The V end was cut by 8 bases, the J end by 3 bases, with 17 bases between. The CDR3 runs to 14 residues. The germline V gene has CDR1 SEHNR and CDR2 FQNEAQ (reference sequence). The CDR3 is CASGVGAPGYEQYF. CDR3 coding DNA: TGTGCCAGCGGAGTGGGGGCGCCGGGCTACGAGCAGTACTTC.

J is TRBJ1-2 and V is TRBV4-3; 8 bases match TRBD1. This CDR3 contains 16 residues. The V segment lost 4 bases and the J segment 8 bases; nucleotides outside the gene matches: 15. Germline V gene lookup returns CDR1 LGHNA and CDR2 YSLEER. CDR3 bases: TGCGCCAGCAGCCCCAGCCAGGGGGCCATACTTGGGGGCTACACCTTC. Translating it yields CASSPSQGAILGGYTF.

This clone was seen just once. This chain joins TRBV4-1 and TRBJ1-6; possible D gene TRBD1, 5 bases. This CDR3 is 20 amino acids long. Germline CDR1 reads MGHRA; CDR2 reads YSYEKL. V was cut by 1 base and J by 2 bases, with 21 bases left in between. CDR3 region: CASSQGIGRGVEAYNSPLHF. The CDR3 coding sequence is TGCGCCAGCAGCCAAGGGATTGGTCGGGGGGTTGAGGCCTATAATTCACCCCTCCACTTT.

This clone has a handful of counts. V usage is TRBV5-4 and J usage is TRBJ2-3, with 9 bases that match TRBD1. Germline-derived CDR1 and CDR2 are SGHNT and YYREEE (reference sequence). This CDR3 has 15 residues. V lost 1 base, J lost 3 bases, and 3 bases stayed unmatched. As DNA, the CDR3 is TGTGCCAGCAGCTTGACCGACAGGGGGACAGATACGCAGTATTTT. It is translated as CASSLTDRGTDTQYF.

This clone came up a few times. The J gene is TRBJ2-7, the V gene TRBV28; perhaps TRBD1 as D (6 bases). Per the germline V gene, CDR1 is MDHEN and CDR2 is SYDVKM. CDR3 length: 15 residues. Trimming took 3 bases from V and 0 from J, leaving 12 bases between them. CDR3 in DNA: TGTGCCAGCAGTTTCGGGACAACGACCTCCTACGAGCAGTACTTC. Translated: CASSFGTTTSYEQYF.

This clone was observed a few times. The J gene is TRBJ2-1, the V gene TRBV11-3; 10 nucleotides match TRBD1. The CDR3 contains 15 residues. Germline V CDR1 and CDR2: SGHNT, YENEEA. V dropped 3 bases and J dropped 8; count of bases not matched to a gene: 7. This CDR3 reads CASSFGTGARDEQFF. The CDR3 DNA reads as TGTGCCAGCAGCTTCGGGACAGGGGCTAGGGATGAGCAGTTCTTC.

The chain joins TRBV5-4 to TRBJ2-7, with D perhaps matching TRBD1 (6 bases). Trimming took 4 bases from V and 6 from J, leaving 8 bases between them. The CDR3 extends over 11 amino acids. Germline CDR1 is SGHNT and CDR2 is YYREEE (reference sequence). CDR3 region: CASSLRGEQYF. The CDR3 nucleotides are TGTGCCAGCAGCCTCAGGGGCGAGCAGTACTTC.

The chain couples TRBV11-2 to TRBJ2-7; TRBD2 agrees at 7 bases. The CDR3 consists of 14 residues. V lost 8 bases and J lost 7; bases outside the gene matches: 14. Germline loops: CDR1 SGHAT, CDR2 FQNNGV. The CDR3 region is CASHGRENFGEQYF. The CDR3 DNA sequence: TGTGCCAGCCATGGGAGGGAAAATTTTGGAGAGCAGTACTTC.

This clone qualifies as large. CDR3 sequence: CASGHRGPNTEAFF. The CDR3, as DNA: TGTGCCAGCGGACACAGGGGGCCGAACACTGAAGCTTTCTTT. The rearrangement joins TRBV2 to TRBJ1-1; TRBD1 aligns across 9 bases. The germline CDR1 and CDR2 sequences are SNHLY and FYNNEI. The J segment lost 1 base and the V segment lost 8 bases, leaving 5 bases of the junction unmatched. The CDR3 spans 14 residues.

The chain employs TRBV7-2 and TRBJ2-3; D ambiguous. CDR3 length: 11 residues. Looked up from germline, CDR1 is SGHTA and CDR2 is FQGNSA. V was cut by 4 bases and J by 6 bases, with 5 bases left in between. The CDR3 region has the DNA TGTGCCAGCAGCTCGACTGATACGCAGTATTTT. It translates to CASSSTDTQYF. Complete variable domain (other parts from reference TRBV7-2 and TRBJ2-3): GAGVSQSPSNKVTEKGKDVELRCDPISGHTALYWYRQSLGQGLEFLIYFQGNSAPDKSGLPSDRFSAERTGGSVSTLTIQRTQQEDSAVYLCASSSTDTQYFGPGTRLTVL.